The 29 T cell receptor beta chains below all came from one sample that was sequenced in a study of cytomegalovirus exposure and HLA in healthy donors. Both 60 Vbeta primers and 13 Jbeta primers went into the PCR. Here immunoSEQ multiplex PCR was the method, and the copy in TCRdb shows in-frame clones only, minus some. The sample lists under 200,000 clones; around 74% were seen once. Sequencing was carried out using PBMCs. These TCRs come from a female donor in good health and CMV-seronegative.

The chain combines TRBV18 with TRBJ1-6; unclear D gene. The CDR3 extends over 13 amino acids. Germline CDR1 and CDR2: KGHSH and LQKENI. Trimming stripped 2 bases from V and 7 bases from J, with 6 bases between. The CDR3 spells CASSPGQNSPLHF. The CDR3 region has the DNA TGTGCCAGCTCACCAGGGCAGAATTCACCCCTCCACTTT.

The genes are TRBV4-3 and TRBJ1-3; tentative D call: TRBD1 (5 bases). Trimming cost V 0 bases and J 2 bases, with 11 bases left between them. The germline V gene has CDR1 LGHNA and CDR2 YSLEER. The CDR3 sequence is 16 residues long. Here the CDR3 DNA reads TGCGCCAGCAGCCAAGATGGGGGGATCACTGGAAACACCATATATTTT. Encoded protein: CASSQDGGITGNTIYF.

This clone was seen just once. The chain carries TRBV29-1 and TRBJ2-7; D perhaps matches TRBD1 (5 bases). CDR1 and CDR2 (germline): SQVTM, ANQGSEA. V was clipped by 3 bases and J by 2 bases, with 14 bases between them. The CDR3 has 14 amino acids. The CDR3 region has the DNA TGCAGCGTTGAGGGGCAGGGAAAGGCCTACGAGCAGTACTTC. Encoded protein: CSVEGQGKAYEQYF.

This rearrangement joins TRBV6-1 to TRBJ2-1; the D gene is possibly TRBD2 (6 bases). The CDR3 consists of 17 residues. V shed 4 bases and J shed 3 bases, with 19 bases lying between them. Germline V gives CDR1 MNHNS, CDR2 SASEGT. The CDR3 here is CASSGLSGPTLYNEQFF. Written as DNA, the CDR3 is TGTGCCAGCAGTGGCCTGAGCGGGCCCACCCTCTACAATGAGCAGTTCTTC.

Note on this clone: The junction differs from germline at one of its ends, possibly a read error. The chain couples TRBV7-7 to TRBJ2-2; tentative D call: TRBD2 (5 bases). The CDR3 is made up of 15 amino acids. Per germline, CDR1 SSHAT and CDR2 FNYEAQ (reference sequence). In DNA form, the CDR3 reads TGTGCTAGCAGCCCCCGTGAGGGTAACACCGGGGAGCTGTTTTTT. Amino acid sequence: CASSPREGNTGELFF.

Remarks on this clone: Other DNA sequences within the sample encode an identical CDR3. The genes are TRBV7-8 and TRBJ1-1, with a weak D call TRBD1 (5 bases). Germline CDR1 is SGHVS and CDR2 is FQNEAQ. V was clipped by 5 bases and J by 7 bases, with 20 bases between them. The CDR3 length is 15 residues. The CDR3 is CASSARTGVGVEAFF. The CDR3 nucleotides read TGTGCCAGCAGCGCTAGGACGGGAGTGGGGGTTGAAGCTTTCTTT.

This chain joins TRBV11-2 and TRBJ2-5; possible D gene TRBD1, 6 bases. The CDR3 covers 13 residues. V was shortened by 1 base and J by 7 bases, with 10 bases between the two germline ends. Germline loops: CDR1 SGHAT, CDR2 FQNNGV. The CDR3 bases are TGTGCCAGCAGCTTAGGACAGGCGGGGACCCAGTACTTC. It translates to CASSLGQAGTQYF.

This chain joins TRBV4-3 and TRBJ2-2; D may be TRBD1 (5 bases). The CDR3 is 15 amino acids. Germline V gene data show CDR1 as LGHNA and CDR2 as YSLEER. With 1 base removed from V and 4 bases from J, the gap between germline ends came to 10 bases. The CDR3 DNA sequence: TGCGCCAGCAGCCAAGCCTGGCAGGGCACCGGGGAGCTGTTTTTT. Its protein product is CASSQAWQGTGELFF.

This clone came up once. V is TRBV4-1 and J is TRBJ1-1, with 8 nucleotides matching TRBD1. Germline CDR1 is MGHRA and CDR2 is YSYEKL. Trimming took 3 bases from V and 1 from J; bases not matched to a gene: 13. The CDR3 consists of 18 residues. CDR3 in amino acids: CASSQVMTGVPQNTEAFF. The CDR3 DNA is TGCGCCAGCAGCCAGGTAATGACAGGGGTCCCCCAGAACACTGAAGCTTTCTTT.

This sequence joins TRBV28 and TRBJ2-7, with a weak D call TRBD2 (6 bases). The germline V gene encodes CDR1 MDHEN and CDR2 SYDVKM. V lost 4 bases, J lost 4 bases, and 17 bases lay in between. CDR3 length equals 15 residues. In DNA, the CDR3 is TGTGCCAGCAGTTCCTGGGGCGGGAATCCGTACGAGCAGTACTTC. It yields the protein CASSSWGGNPYEQYF.

DNA of the CDR3: TGTGCCAGCAGCTCCCCAAGACAGACCTACGAGCAGTACTTC. Its protein is CASSSPRQTYEQYF. The V call is TRBV7-2, the J call TRBJ2-7, with D perhaps matching TRBD1 (5 bases). Per germline, CDR1 SGHTA and CDR2 FQGNSA. V lost 4 bases and J lost 2, with 12 bases in between. The CDR3 is 14 residues long.

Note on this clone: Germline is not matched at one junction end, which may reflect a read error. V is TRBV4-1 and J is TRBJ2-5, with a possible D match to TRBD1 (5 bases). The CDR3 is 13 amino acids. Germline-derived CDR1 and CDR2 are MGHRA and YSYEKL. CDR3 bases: TGCGCCAGCAGCCAACAGGGAAGAGAGGCCCAGTACTTC. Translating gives CASSQQGREAQYF.

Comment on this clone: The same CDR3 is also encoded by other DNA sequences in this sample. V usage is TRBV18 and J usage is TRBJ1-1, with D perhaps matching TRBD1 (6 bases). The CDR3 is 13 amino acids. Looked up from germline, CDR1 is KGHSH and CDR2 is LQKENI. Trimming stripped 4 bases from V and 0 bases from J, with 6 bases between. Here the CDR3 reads CASSRTVNTEAFF. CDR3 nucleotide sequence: TGTGCCAGCTCACGGACAGTGAACACTGAAGCTTTCTTT.

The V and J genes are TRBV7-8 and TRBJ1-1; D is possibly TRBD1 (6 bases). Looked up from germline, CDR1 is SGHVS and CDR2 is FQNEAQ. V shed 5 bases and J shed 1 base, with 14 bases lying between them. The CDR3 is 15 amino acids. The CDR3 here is CASSPRGGPNTEAFF. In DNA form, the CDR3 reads TGTGCCAGCAGCCCGAGGGGGGGGCCGAACACTGAAGCTTTCTTT.

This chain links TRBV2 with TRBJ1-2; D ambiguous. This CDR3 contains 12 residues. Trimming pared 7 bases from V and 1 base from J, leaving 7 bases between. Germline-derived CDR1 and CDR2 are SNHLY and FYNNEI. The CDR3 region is CASTADNYGYTF. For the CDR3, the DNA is TGTGCCAGCACGGCGGATAACTATGGCTACACCTTC.

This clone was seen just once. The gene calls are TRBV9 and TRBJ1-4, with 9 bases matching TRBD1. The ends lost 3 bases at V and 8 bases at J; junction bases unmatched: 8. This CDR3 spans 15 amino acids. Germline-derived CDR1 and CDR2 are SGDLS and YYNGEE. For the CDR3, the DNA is TGTGCCAGCAGCGCGGGACAGGGTTTGAAGGAAAAACTGTTTTTT. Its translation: CASSAGQGLKEKLFF.

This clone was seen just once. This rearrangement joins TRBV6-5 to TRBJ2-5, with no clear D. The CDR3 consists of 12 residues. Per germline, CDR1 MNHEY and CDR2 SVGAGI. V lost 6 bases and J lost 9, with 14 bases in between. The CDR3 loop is CASRPPLGPQYF. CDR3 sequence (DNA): TGTGCCAGCAGACCCCCCCTTGGGCCCCAGTACTTC.

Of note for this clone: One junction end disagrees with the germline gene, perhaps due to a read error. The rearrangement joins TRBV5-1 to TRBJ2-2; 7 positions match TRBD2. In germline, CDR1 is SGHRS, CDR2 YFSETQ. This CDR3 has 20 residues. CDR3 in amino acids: CASSLDLPPPREPNAGELFF. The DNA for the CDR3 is TGCGCCAGCAGCTTGGATCTCCCCCCCCCGCGGGAGCCGAACGCCGGGGAGCTGTTTTTT.

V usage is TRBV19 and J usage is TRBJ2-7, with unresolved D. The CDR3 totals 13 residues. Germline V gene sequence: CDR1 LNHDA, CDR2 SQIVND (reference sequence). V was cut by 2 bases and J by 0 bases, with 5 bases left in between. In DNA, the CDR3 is TGTGCCAGTAGTATAACAGCCTCCTACGAGCAGTACTTC. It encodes CASSITASYEQYF.

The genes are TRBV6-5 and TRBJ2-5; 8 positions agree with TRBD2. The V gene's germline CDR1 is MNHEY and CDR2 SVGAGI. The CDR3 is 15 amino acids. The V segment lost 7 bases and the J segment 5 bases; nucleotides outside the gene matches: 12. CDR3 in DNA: TGTGCCAGCAAATTTACGCGACCGGGGGGGGAGACCCAGTACTTC. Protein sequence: CASKFTRPGGETQYF.

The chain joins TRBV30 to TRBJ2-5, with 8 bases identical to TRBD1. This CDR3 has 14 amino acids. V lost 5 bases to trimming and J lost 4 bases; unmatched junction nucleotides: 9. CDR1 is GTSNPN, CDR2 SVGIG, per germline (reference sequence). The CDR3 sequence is CAWRPPGTGETQYF. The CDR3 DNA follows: TGTGCCTGGCGACCCCCGGGGACAGGAGAGACCCAGTACTTC.

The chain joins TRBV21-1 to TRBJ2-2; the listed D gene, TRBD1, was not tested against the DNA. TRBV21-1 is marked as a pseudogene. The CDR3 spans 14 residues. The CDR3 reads CASSTDRGTGELFF. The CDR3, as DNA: TGTGCCAGCAGCACTGACAGGGGGACCGGGGAGCTGTTTTTT.

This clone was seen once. CDR3 in DNA: TGTGCCAGCAGTACGGGACTCCAGGGGGACGAGCAGTACTTC. It specifies CASSTGLQGDEQYF. This chain links TRBV27 with TRBJ2-5; a weak D match, TRBD1 (7 bases). Near its end, the DNA agrees better with TRBJ2-7, so the J call may be wrong. Germline loops: CDR1 MNHEY, CDR2 SMNVEV (reference sequence). This CDR3 comprises 14 residues.

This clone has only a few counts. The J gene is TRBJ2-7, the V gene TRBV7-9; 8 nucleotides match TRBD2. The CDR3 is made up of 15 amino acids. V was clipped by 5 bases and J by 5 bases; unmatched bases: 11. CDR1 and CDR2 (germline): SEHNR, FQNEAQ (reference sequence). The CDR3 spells CASSPSGSRSDEQYF. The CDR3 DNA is TGTGCCAGCAGCCCCAGCGGGAGCAGGAGCGACGAGCAGTACTTC.

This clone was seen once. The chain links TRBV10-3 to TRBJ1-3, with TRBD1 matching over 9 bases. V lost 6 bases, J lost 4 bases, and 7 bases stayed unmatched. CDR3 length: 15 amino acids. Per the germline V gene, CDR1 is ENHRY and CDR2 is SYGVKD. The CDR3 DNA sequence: TGTGCCATCAGAGGACCCGGGACAGGGGGAAACACCATATATTTT. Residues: CAIRGPGTGGNTIYF.

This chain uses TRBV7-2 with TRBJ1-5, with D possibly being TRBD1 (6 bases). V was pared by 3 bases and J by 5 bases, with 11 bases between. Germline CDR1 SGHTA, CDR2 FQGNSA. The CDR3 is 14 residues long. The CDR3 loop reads CASSLRAGDQPQHF. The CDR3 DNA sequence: TGTGCCAGCAGCTTGAGGGCAGGGGATCAGCCCCAGCATTTT.

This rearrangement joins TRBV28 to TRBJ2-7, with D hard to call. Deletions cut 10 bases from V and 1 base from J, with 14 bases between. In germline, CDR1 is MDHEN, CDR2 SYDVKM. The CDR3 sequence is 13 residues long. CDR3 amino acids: CATERVDSYEQYF. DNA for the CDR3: TGTGCCACCGAGCGCGTGGATTCCTACGAGCAGTACTTC.

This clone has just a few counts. The DNA for the CDR3 is TGTGCCAGCAGAACAGGGTTTTCCGATCAGCCCCAGCATTTT. It specifies CASRTGFSDQPQHF. This sequence joins TRBV2 and TRBJ1-5, with a tentative D call TRBD1 (6 bases). From germline, CDR1 is SNHLY and CDR2 FYNNEI. V gave up 6 bases and J gave up 5 bases, with 14 bases separating them. The CDR3 runs to 14 residues.

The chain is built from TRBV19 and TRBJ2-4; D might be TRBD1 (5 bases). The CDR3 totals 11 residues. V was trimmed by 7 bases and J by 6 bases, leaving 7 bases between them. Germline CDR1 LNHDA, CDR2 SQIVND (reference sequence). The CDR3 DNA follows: TGTGCCAGTACCAGGGCAAACATTCAGTACTTC. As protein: CASTRANIQYF.